This TCR beta chain was found in a study of kidney transplant recipient with SARS-CoV-2 infection. Germline CDR1 is MNHEY and CDR2 is SVGAGI. This CDR3 comprises 15 residues. Concerning this clonotype: A read error is possible here, since a much larger clone lies one base away.

TCRdb re-called the reads with MiXCR, one entry per CDR3 protein. The sample consists of roughly 230,000 distinct CDR3 sequences, less than 35% of them appearing once. The chain uses TRBV6-5 and TRBJ2-1; 10 nucleotides align to TRBD2. This specimen was a blood sample, taken at baseline and between days 110 and 120 from a kidney transplant recipient. The receptor's source is a young adult male patient who had COVID-19 and was a kidney transplant recipient. Some T cells may be graft donor cells. The CDR3 sequence is CACSEGASGSNEQFF. In DNA form, the CDR3 reads TGTGCCTGCAGTGAGGGGGCTAGCGGGAGCAATGAGCAGTTCTTC.